This T cell receptor (beta chain) was retrieved from a study of blood T cell repertoires in COVID-19. Study-wide context: From the United States, Italy and Spain came samples of acute and convalescent COVID-19. T cells, B-cell-depleted T cells, or PBMCs supplied cDNA or gDNA.

In the source study's methods: From reference gene primer amplification, estimates of nucleated cell counts were derived. The table came from immunoSEQ multiplex PCR; TCRdb's copy has only in-frame clones and leaves some out. Clone size and V and J calls were adopted from that table, with D and trimming inferred from the DNA. The sample shows 100,000 to 150,000 clones, around 85% of them seen only once. This clone turned up a few times. Trimming took 4 bases from V and 8 from J, leaving 14 bases between them. CDR1 and CDR2 from the germline V gene are KGHDR and SFDVKD. The CDR3 is 14 residues long. During active infection, Seattle patients enrolled and were then monitored through disease.

Sequenced material: peripheral blood. The chain is built from TRBV24-1 and TRBJ1-5, with D unclear. This TCR derives from a woman at least 80 years old with COVID-19, enrolled during active disease. CDR3 in amino acids: CATSDPGTQKPQHF. The CDR3 DNA is TGTGCCACCAGTGACCCAGGAACTCAAAAGCCCCAGCATTTT.